The T cell receptor beta chain described here comes from a study of blood T cells in healthy people across ages. Study-level findings and limits: Among T cells, TCR beta diversity per million cells dropped roughly linearly as age rose.

The CDR3 has 13 residues. Germline CDR1 reads DFQATT; CDR2 reads SNEGSKA (reference sequence). Deletions cut 2 bases from V and 2 bases from J, with 9 bases between. A minimum of 5.5 micrograms of total RNA was extracted per sample. On this clonotype: Its antigen is unidentified.

It was with a sample-barcoded 5' primer and a J-beta primer mix that a second PCR of about 7 to 12 cycles was run. Each cDNA molecule was tagged by a template-switch adaptor that had 12 random nucleotides. TCRdb reprocessed the 5' RACE reads with MiXCR, giving one entry per CDR3 protein. The sample lists roughly 800,000 distinct CDR3 sequences, 58% occurring once. The source of this sequence is a man younger than 45 in good health. Source material: blood. The chain joins TRBV20-1 to TRBJ2-5; D not resolved. The CDR3 loop reads CSARFSLQETQYF. Written as DNA, the CDR3 is TGCAGTGCTAGATTTTCCCTTCAAGAGACCCAGTACTTC.